The entry that follows covers one TCR beta chain sequence. Its antigen is unknown. This sample is drawn from a study of Ad26.COV2.S vaccination and SARS-CoV-2 variants. The treatment is: about 20 received Ad26.COV2.S at low or high dose, single or two shots; about 5 received placebo; per-sample allocation not given. Samples came from day 63 after the first vaccine or placebo injection. CDR3 length: 14 amino acids. Per germline, CDR1 SGHNT and CDR2 YYREEE (reference sequence). Trimming took off 4 bases at V and 10 bases at J, with 17 bases between the two ends. Sequenced by immunoSEQ multiplex PCR; TCRdb stores in-frame clones only, minus some. The sample holds hundreds of thousands of clones, roughly nine tenths seen once. Regarding the study as a whole: Reports say spike-specific CD8+ and CD4+ T cell responses covered substantial breadth after vaccination. Vaccine and placebo recipients had comparable breadth of non-spike TCRs. Vaccine recipients posted higher spike-specific TCR breadth than their placebo counterparts.

This sample comprised peripheral blood, obtained in a trial of Ad26.COV2.S vaccine versus placebo. The sequence derives from a person between 18 and 59 years old who received the Ad26.COV2.S COVID-19 vaccine or a placebo. The rearrangement joins TRBV5-4 to TRBJ1-4; possibly TRBD1 for D (6 bases). Here the CDR3 DNA reads TGTGCCAGCAGCATTAACAGTGGGGGCGGAAAACTGTTTTTT. Its translation: CASSINSGGGKLFF.